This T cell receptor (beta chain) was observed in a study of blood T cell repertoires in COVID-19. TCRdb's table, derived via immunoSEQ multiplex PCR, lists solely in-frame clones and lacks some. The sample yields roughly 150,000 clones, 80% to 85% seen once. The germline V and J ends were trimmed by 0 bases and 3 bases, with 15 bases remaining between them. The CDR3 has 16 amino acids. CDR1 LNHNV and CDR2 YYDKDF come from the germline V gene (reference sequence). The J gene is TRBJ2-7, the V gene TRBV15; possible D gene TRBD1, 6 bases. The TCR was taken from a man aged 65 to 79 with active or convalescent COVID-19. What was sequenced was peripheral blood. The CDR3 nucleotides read TGTGCCACCAGCAGAGAGAAGGACAGCTTGGGCTACGAGCAGTACTTC. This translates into CATSREKDSLGYEQYF.